The present entry profiles one TCR beta chain with its context. Its antigen is unidentified. This CDR3 has 14 residues. V gave up 7 bases and J gave up 5 bases, with 15 bases separating them. TCRdb re-called the 5' RACE reads through MiXCR, storing one row per CDR3 protein. The data hold 380,000 or so distinct CDR3 sequences, with 20% observed a single time. This sample is drawn from a study of CD8 T cells in ankylosing spondylitis. Study-wide results and limits: Disease-linked clones had a CD8+ phenotype and relatively low frequency in peripheral blood. The study identified a TCR beta motif of several highly homologous variants that appeared characteristic of ankylosing spondylitis blood.

V is TRBV12-3 or TRBV12-4 and J is TRBJ2-1; possibly TRBD1 for D (6 bases). Sequencing input: blood, either unsorted or a sorted T cell fraction (not recorded which). This TCR came from a male donor with ankylosing spondylitis or in good health (not recorded which). CDR3 DNA: TGTGCCAGCACCAAGGGGGACCTTGACAATGAGCAGTTCTTC. It specifies CASTKGDLDNEQFF.